These 21 T cell receptor beta chains share one sample of origin, sequenced in a study of radiation and T cells in renal cell carcinoma. Measured with immunoSEQ multiplex PCR; TCRdb has only the in-frame clones, and not every one. The sample carries tens of thousands of clones, approximately 80% recorded once. Time point in this sample: blood 2 weeks post-SBRT. Noted treatment: 15 Gy SBRT to primary tumor, nephrectomy 4 weeks later. The input for sequencing was blood, taken from a patient whose treatment included radiotherapy and nephrectomy. Receptors originate from a woman aged 70 to 79 with renal cell carcinoma.

This chain uses TRBV2 with TRBJ1-5; D may be TRBD1 (6 bases). Trimming pared 6 bases from V and 0 bases from J, leaving 12 bases between. CDR3 length: 15 amino acids. Germline V lookup: CDR1 SNHLY, CDR2 FYNNEI. The CDR3 coding sequence is TGTGCCAGCAGCCAACAGGGATATAGCAATCAGCCCCAGCATTTT. Translation gives CASSQQGYSNQPQHF.

The CDR3 is CATSRERVWEGSTYEQYF. CDR3 nucleotides: TGTGCCACCAGCAGAGAACGGGTTTGGGAGGGGTCCACCTACGAGCAGTACTTC. J is TRBJ2-7 and V is TRBV15; 7 positions match TRBD2. Germline-derived CDR1 and CDR2 are LNHNV and YYDKDF (reference sequence). This CDR3 has 18 amino acids. V trimming: 0 bases; J trimming: 2 bases; junction bases outside the gene matches: 13.

This clone came up a few times. This sequence joins TRBV7-6 and TRBJ2-5, with TRBD2 as a possible D gene (5 bases). This CDR3 comprises 13 residues. The germline V gene encodes CDR1 SGHVS and CDR2 FNYEAQ. With 2 bases removed from V and 4 bases from J, the gap between germline ends came to 8 bases. The DNA for the CDR3 is TGTGCCAGCAGCTTACGGCGGGCAGAGACCCAGTACTTC. Its protein is CASSLRRAETQYF.

The CDR3 coding sequence is TGTGCCAGCAGCGTAGCGGGACAGGGAAGTAATGGCTACACCTTC. Encoded protein: CASSVAGQGSNGYTF. The V and J genes are TRBV9 and TRBJ1-2; 9 bases fit TRBD1. V lost 0 bases, J lost 6 bases, and 6 bases stayed unmatched. The CDR3 totals 15 residues. Germline lookup yields CDR1 SGDLS and CDR2 YYNGEE.

This clone has a handful of counts. The J gene is TRBJ2-7, the V gene TRBV28; 11 bases are a match to TRBD2. The CDR3 has 16 amino acids. V gave up 5 bases and J gave up 4 bases; unmatched junction bases: 10. CDR1 is MDHEN, CDR2 SYDVKM, per germline. This chain's CDR3 is CASSRGRTSGSYEQYF. The CDR3 coding sequence is TGTGCCAGCAGTCGTGGACGCACTAGCGGGAGTTACGAGCAGTACTTC.

This chain connects TRBV30 to TRBJ1-4; the match to TRBD1 covers 8 bases. The CDR3 is 14 amino acids. V was clipped by 3 bases and J by 6 bases; unmatched bases: 6. Germline V CDR1 and CDR2: GTSNPN, SVGIG (reference sequence). CDR3: CAWRPRGQDEKLFF. The CDR3 DNA follows: TGTGCCTGGAGGCCCAGGGGGCAAGATGAAAAACTGTTTTTT. The full variable domain, rest sourced from reference TRBV30 and TRBJ1-4, is SQTIHQWPATLVQPVGSPLSLECTVEGTSNPNLYWYRQAAGRGLQLLFYSVGIGQISSEVPQNLSASRPQDRQFILSSKKLLLSDSGFYLCAWRPRGQDEKLFFGSGTQLSVL.

In this sample, this clone turned up once. V and J are TRBV14 and TRBJ1-1; 7 nucleotides agree with TRBD1. The CDR3 is made up of 15 amino acids. Germline V gives CDR1 SGHDN, CDR2 FVKESK. After removal of 4 bases from V and 5 bases from J, the junction contained 10 bases not matched to a gene. Here the CDR3 DNA reads TGTGCCAGCAGCCGACTGGGAGGGGGCCGAACTGAAGCTTTCTTT. Protein product: CASSRLGGGRTEAFF.

The V gene is TRBV7-3, the J gene TRBJ1-5; D is uncertain. The germline V gene has CDR1 SGHTA and CDR2 FQGTGA. The V end was cut by 1 base, the J end by 8 bases, with 9 bases between. The CDR3 has 13 amino acids. The CDR3 loop is CASSLNSAEPQHF. CDR3 nucleotide sequence: TGTGCCAGCAGCTTAAATAGTGCGGAGCCCCAGCATTTT.

V and J are TRBV7-6 and TRBJ2-3; D is perhaps TRBD1 (5 bases). V lost 1 base and J 2 bases, leaving 7 bases between the germline ends. The germline V gene encodes CDR1 SGHVS and CDR2 FNYEAQ. The CDR3 contains 14 residues. CDR3 protein: CASSLGQITDTQYF. Here the CDR3 DNA reads TGTGCCAGCAGCTTAGGACAGATCACAGATACGCAGTATTTT. Full variable domain (remainder filled in from reference TRBV7-6 and TRBJ2-3): GAGVSQSPRYKVTKRGQDVALRCDPISGHVSLYWYRQALGQGPEFLTYFNYEAQQDKSGLPNDRFSAERPEGSISTLTIQRTEQRDSAMYRCASSLGQITDTQYFGPGTRLTVL.

This chain links TRBV7-2 with TRBJ2-5; 13 positions agree with TRBD2. This CDR3 is 17 amino acids long. The germline V gene encodes CDR1 SGHTA and CDR2 FQGNSA. The J segment lost 7 bases and the V segment lost 5 bases, leaving 13 bases of the junction unmatched. The CDR3 loop reads CASSLRDGLAGVATQYF. In nucleotides, the CDR3 is TGTGCCAGCAGCCTTAGGGACGGACTAGCGGGAGTGGCGACCCAGTACTTC.

The table lists this clone with a few counts. The CDR3 sequence: CASSLDGTNQPQHF. For the CDR3, the DNA is TGTGCCAGCAGCTTAGATGGCACCAATCAGCCCCAGCATTTT. The chain uses TRBV7-2 and TRBJ1-5; D unresolved. Germline CDR1 reads SGHTA; CDR2 reads FQGNSA. V was clipped by 1 base and J by 3 bases, with 7 bases between them. This CDR3 comprises 14 residues.

The chain joins TRBV5-1 to TRBJ1-1; 10 bases are a match to TRBD1. V was pared by 2 bases and J by 5 bases, with 6 bases of the junction left unmatched. CDR1 is SGHRS, CDR2 YFSETQ, per germline. This CDR3 has 15 residues. The CDR3 reads CASSFSGQGGTEAFF. CDR3 coding DNA: TGCGCCAGCAGCTTCTCCGGACAGGGGGGAACTGAAGCTTTCTTT. Supplemented by reference TRBV5-1 and TRBJ1-1, the full variable domain reads KAGVTQTPRYLIKTRGQQVTLSCSPISGHRSVSWYQQTPGQGLQFLFEYFSETQRNKGNFPGRFSGRQFSNSRSEMNVSTLELGDSALYLCASSFSGQGGTEAFFGQGTRLTVV.

The chain joins TRBV7-2 to TRBJ2-7; 7 bases match TRBD2. The CDR3 spans 15 residues. J lost 2 bases, V lost 4 bases, and 8 bases had no gene match. Germline V gives CDR1 SGHTA, CDR2 FQGNSA. The CDR3 region is CASSSDPGLAYEQYF. The CDR3 nucleotides read TGTGCCAGCAGCTCAGACCCCGGACTAGCCTACGAGCAGTACTTC.

The J gene is TRBJ2-1, the V gene TRBV1; TRBD2 is the table's D call and was not checked against the DNA. TRBV1 is shown as a pseudogene. This CDR3 has 17 residues. As DNA, the CDR3 is TGCACTTCCGGGGCGGGGGGTCCTCTTCACACCTACAATGAGCAGTTCTTC. It codes for CTSGAGGPLHTYNEQFF.

The chain combines TRBV9 with TRBJ2-3, with 8 bases fitting TRBD1. Germline CDR1 reads SGDLS; CDR2 reads YYNGEE. J was trimmed by 2 bases and V by 3 bases; bases with no gene match: 8. The CDR3 covers 16 residues. The CDR3 DNA sequence: TGTGCCAGCAGCGCGCGAGGGACAGGTTCCACAGATACGCAGTATTTT. Its translation: CASSARGTGSTDTQYF.

Here the CDR3 DNA reads TGCAGCGTAATACAACCGGGGACCTACGAGCAGTACTTC. The encoded protein is CSVIQPGTYEQYF. This chain links TRBV29-1 with TRBJ2-7; possible D gene TRBD2, 5 bases. The ends were cut back, 6 bases at V and 2 bases at J, with 14 bases in the middle. The CDR3 has 13 amino acids. CDR1 and CDR2 from the germline V gene are SQVTM and ANQGSEA.

This clone was seen a few times. The chain couples TRBV5-8 to TRBJ2-1; unclear D gene. This CDR3 has 12 amino acids. Germline V lookup: CDR1 SGHTS, CDR2 YDEGEE. The germline V and J ends were trimmed by 1 base and 6 bases, with 5 bases remaining between them. The CDR3 region has the DNA TGTGCCAGCAGCTTGAAGGCCAATGAGCAGTTCTTC. This gives the protein CASSLKANEQFF.

This chain joins TRBV5-6 and TRBJ2-1, with a possible D match to TRBD2 (7 bases). The CDR3 contains 15 residues. V was trimmed by 0 bases and J by 5 bases, leaving 12 bases between them. The germline V gene has CDR1 SGHDT and CDR2 YYEEEE. In nucleotides, the CDR3 is TGTGCCAGCAGCTTGGGCGGGGGCCGGAACAATGAGCAGTTCTTC. It codes for CASSLGGGRNNEQFF. Supplemented by reference TRBV5-6 and TRBJ2-1, the full variable domain reads DAGVTQSPTHLIKTRGQQVTLRCSPKSGHDTVSWYQQALGQGPQFIFQYYEEEERQRGNFPDRFSGHQFPNYSSELNVNALLLGDSALYLCASSLGGGRNNEQFFGPGTRLTVL.

V gene TRBV5-4 combines with J gene TRBJ1-1, with TRBD1 matching over 9 bases. This CDR3 has 16 residues. The germline V gene has CDR1 SGHNT and CDR2 YYREEE (reference sequence). Trimming removed 1 base from V and 2 bases from J; junction bases left unmatched: 6. Here the CDR3 reads CASSLWDRARNTEAFF. DNA for the CDR3: TGTGCCAGCAGCTTGTGGGACAGGGCGCGTAACACTGAAGCTTTCTTT.

This CDR3 is CASNYSQRRSSYEQYF. The CDR3 DNA reads TGTGCCAGCAACTACTCACAGCGACGGAGCTCCTACGAGCAGTACTTC. This sequence joins TRBV21-1 and TRBJ2-7. TRBV21-1 is noted as a pseudogene. This CDR3 is built from 16 residues.

V usage is TRBV28 and J usage is TRBJ1-1; D might be TRBD1 (5 bases). V was clipped by 6 bases and J by 0 bases, with 14 bases between them. The length of the CDR3 is 15 residues. Germline lookup yields CDR1 MDHEN and CDR2 SYDVKM. The DNA of the CDR3 is TGTGCCAGCAGACCACAGGAGCTTATGAACACTGAAGCTTTCTTT. This encodes CASRPQELMNTEAFF.